One and the same sample provided the 2 T cell receptor beta chains below, sequenced in a study of cytomegalovirus exposure and HLA in healthy donors. This PCR relied on a set of 60 Vbeta primers and 13 Jbeta primers. TCRdb's copy holds only in-frame clones and misses some; the assay was immunoSEQ multiplex PCR. Its table lists 40,000 to 65,000 clones. Source material: PBMCs. All receptors come from a man aged 35 to 55 in good health and CMV-seropositive.

For the CDR3, the DNA is TGTGCCAGCAGTTTTTCCTACACCGGGGAGCTGTTTTTT. Encoded protein: CASSFSYTGELFF. The chain uses TRBV27 and TRBJ2-2; D remains unclear. The CDR3 consists of 13 residues. Germline V gene sequence: CDR1 MNHEY, CDR2 SMNVEV (reference sequence). V was pared by 3 bases and J by 3 bases, with 5 bases between.

The rearrangement joins TRBV7-9 to TRBJ1-2; 10 bases are shared with TRBD1. V lost 5 bases to trimming and J lost 4 bases; unmatched junction nucleotides: 7. The germline CDR1 and CDR2 sequences are SEHNR and FQNEAQ (reference sequence). The CDR3 spans 15 residues. Here the CDR3 reads CASSTAGTGVYGYTF. The DNA for the CDR3 is TGTGCCAGCAGCACAGCCGGGACAGGGGTCTATGGCTACACCTTC. Full variable domain (outside the CDR3, taken from reference TRBV7-9 and TRBJ1-2): DTGVSQNPRHKITKRGQNVTFRCDPISEHNRLYWYRQTLGQGPEFLTYFQNEAQLEKSRLLSDRFSAERPKGSFSTLEIQRTEQGDSAMYLCASSTAGTGVYGYTFGSGTRLTVV.